The clone carrying this T cell receptor beta chain is classed as medium-sized by frequency. Its target is not known. The data originate from a study of CXCR3-negative and CXCR3-positive naive CD8 T cells. The study, taken as a whole, reports: Memory CD8+ T cell repertoires were far less diverse than both naive subsets. Surface CD5 matched across naive subsets, and TRB CDR3 properties served to infer TCR strength.

Preparation of TRB cDNA libraries relied on 5' RACE carrying UMI labels. After re-calling the 5' RACE reads, TCRdb lists one entry per CDR3 protein, DNA absent. This table holds roughly 7,900 distinct CDR3 sequences. Every subset of CD8+ T cells was sorted in triplicate at hundreds of thousands of cells each. Germline V gene data show CDR1 as DFQATT and CDR2 as SNEGSKA (reference sequence). The CDR3 has 15 amino acids. This clonotype was obtained from a human donor in good health. Some clones in this sample may be carry-over from other donors' samples. This chain connects TRBV20-1 to TRBJ2-3; the D call from TCRdb, TRBD2, cannot be confirmed without DNA. What was sequenced was naive CXCR3- CD8+ T cells from blood. Subset defined: CD45RO-CCR7+CD27+CD95- naive CD8+ T cells lacking CXCR3 (TNR3-). The CDR3 loop reads CSARDPSGNTDTQYF.